A selection of T cell receptor beta chains follows, all from one sample in a study of T cell responses to AZD1222 COVID-19 vaccine. Sequencing used immunoSEQ multiplex PCR; TCRdb keeps in-frame clones, though not all of them. The sample has around 130,000 clones; 80% to 95% are singletons. Sample: peripheral blood, taken 28 days after the second AZD1222 dose. Source of these receptors: an adult who received the AZD1222 COVID-19 vaccine. CDR3s include the opening cysteine and the closing phenylalanine or tryptophan. D genes are given only for firm matches. Expanded clones are given a class, and other clones once, few, many or no size at all.

j_gene	d_gene	abundance	v_gene	CDR3nt	CDR3aa
TRBJ2-1	NA	NA	TRBV5-6	TGTGCCAGCAGCTTTGATAGGGGTAATGCGCCCAATGAGCAGTTCTTC	CASSFDRGNAPNEQFF
TRBJ2-1	TRBD2	NA	TRBV2	TGTGCCAGCAGTGAACGCTTTGGCGGCCGACTAGCGGAAAACAATGAGCAGTTCTTC	CASSERFGGRLAENNEQFF
TRBJ1-3	NA	NA	TRBV11-2	TGTGCCAGCAGCCCCTGGACACAAAACACCATATATTTT	CASSPWTQNTIYF
TRBJ1-5	NA	NA	TRBV6-6	TGTGCCAGCAGTTACGGTGGGCAGCCCCAGCATTTT	CASSYGGQPQHF
TRBJ2-5	NA	NA	TRBV24-1	TGTGCCACCAGGGGACTCCTGGCTCAAGAGACCCAGTACTTC	CATRGLLAQETQYF
TRBJ2-4	TRBD2	NA	TRBV7-8	TGTGCCAGCAGCTTAGGACCTAGCGGGACGGGGCGAACAGGCATTCAGTACTTC	CASSLGPSGTGRTGIQYF
TRBJ1-1	NA	NA	TRBV4-3	TGCGCCAGCAGCCAAGATGGGTGGTCCACTGAAGCTTTCTTT	CASSQDGWSTEAFF
TRBJ1-4	NA	once	TRBV7-8	TGTGCCAGCAGCTTAGGGTCAGCAACTAATGAAAAACTGTTTTTT	CASSLGSATNEKLFF
TRBJ2-5	TRBD2	NA	TRBV19	TGTGCCAGTAGTCCCCTGGGACTAGCGGAGACCCAGTACTTC	CASSPLGLAETQYF
TRBJ1-1	TRBD1	NA	TRBV6-5	TGTGCCAGCAGACCCACAGGGGGCACTGAAGCTTTCTTT	CASRPTGGTEAFF
TRBJ2-7	NA	NA	TRBV11-2	TGTGCCAGCAGCTTGACCGGGACGGTCTACGAGCAGTACTTC	CASSLTGTVYEQYF
TRBJ2-6	NA	NA	TRBV9	TGTGCCAGCAGCCCCCACGCAGTATACGGGGCCAACGTCCTGACTTTC	CASSPHAVYGANVLTF
TRBJ2-1	TRBD2	NA	TRBV28	TGTGCCAGCAGTTTATCCGCTAGCGGGGCCTTTTACAATGAGCAGTTCTTC	CASSLSASGAFYNEQFF
TRBJ2-3	TRBD2	NA	TRBV19	TGTGCCAGTAGTGTGGCTAGCGGGGCAGCAGATACGCAGTATTTT	CASSVASGAADTQYF
TRBJ1-1	NA	NA	TRBV11-2	TGTGCCAGCAGCTTAAACCCCTCGGTCCGGGACACGTTT	CASSLNPSVRDTF
TRBJ2-3	NA	NA	TRBV24-1	TGTGCCACCGGGCTAGAAGACCCAGATACGCAGTATTTT	CATGLEDPDTQYF
TRBJ2-7	TRBD1	NA	TRBV4-3	TGCGCCAGCAGCCCCTGGGACAGCTCCTACGAGCAGTACTTC	CASSPWDSSYEQYF
TRBJ2-7	NA	NA	TRBV3-1/TRBV3-2	TGTGCCAGCAGCTTTCCGGGAGCCGAGCAGTACTTC	CASSFPGAEQYF
TRBJ2-5	NA	NA	TRBV6-1	TGTGCCAGCAGTGAAAGGGGACACCGGCAAGAGACCCAGTACTTC	CASSERGHRQETQYF
TRBJ2-7	NA	once	TRBV6-5	TGTGCCAGCACCCCCGGTGGAGGGTGGTACTTC	CASTPGGGWYF
TRBJ1-5	NA	once	TRBV7-8	TGTGCCAGCAGCTTAGGCAGCCGCTTTAGGAGTCAGCCCCAGCATTTT	CASSLGSRFRSQPQHF
TRBJ2-1	TRBD2	NA	TRBV6-1	TGTGCCAGCAGTGACGCTAGCGGGGTCATCACCCACTACAATGAGCAGTTCTTC	CASSDASGVITHYNEQFF
TRBJ2-7	NA	NA	TRBV4-3	TGCGCCAGCAGCCCTACTAGCCTGGCTGCAGCGGGCGAGCAGTACTTC	CASSPTSLAAAGEQYF
TRBJ2-1	TRBD2	once	TRBV2	TGTGCCAGCAGTGCACCCCCGGGACTACCCTACAATGAGCAGTTCTTC	CASSAPPGLPYNEQFF
TRBJ1-1	NA	NA	TRBV5-8	TGTGCCAGCAGCTTTGGGGGAATGACCACTGAAGCTTTCTTT	CASSFGGMTTEAFF
TRBJ2-7	NA	NA	TRBV3-1/TRBV3-2	TGTGCCAGCAGCCAAGATCGGGCCGGCCTCTACGAGCAGTACTTC	CASSQDRAGLYEQYF
TRBJ2-7	NA	NA	TRBV15	TGTGCCACCAGCAGAGAAAGGGGTGGCTCCTACGAGCAGTACTTC	CATSRERGGSYEQYF
TRBJ2-3	TRBD1	NA	TRBV7-2	TGTGCCAGCAGCTCTCGGACAGGGAGGACAGATACGCAGTATTTT	CASSSRTGRTDTQYF
TRBJ1-5	NA	NA	TRBV28	TGTGCCAGCAGTCCGGACAGAAGCTTGGGTCAGCCCCAGCATTTT	CASSPDRSLGQPQHF
TRBJ1-6	NA	NA	TRBV7-8	TGTGCCAGCAGCTTAGCCCTCGGACTGATTTCACCCCTCCACTTT	CASSLALGLISPLHF
TRBJ2-7	NA	few	TRBV7-2	TGTGCCAGCAGCTTAGTTGGGGAGCAGTACTTC	CASSLVGEQYF
TRBJ1-5	TRBD1	NA	TRBV7-2	TGTGCCAGCAGCTTAGGATCAGGGGGCGATCAGCCCCAGCATTTT	CASSLGSGGDQPQHF
TRBJ2-1	TRBD2	NA	TRBV7-3	TGTGCCAGCAGCAAACCGCGCGGACTAGCGGGAGGATCTGAGCAGTTCTTC	CASSKPRGLAGGSEQFF
TRBJ1-5	NA	NA	TRBV19	TGTGCCAGTAGTATTTGGCAGTCGTATAGCAATCAGCCCCAGCATTTT	CASSIWQSYSNQPQHF
TRBJ2-7	NA	once	TRBV5-1	TGCGCCAGCAGCTCCACCGGGACCCCGGGGGACGAGCAGTACTTC	CASSSTGTPGDEQYF
TRBJ1-2	TRBD1	NA	TRBV6-5	TGTGCCAGCAGTTATGCCGGGACAGGGATATCGGGCTACACCTTC	CASSYAGTGISGYTF
TRBJ1-2	NA	NA	TRBV29-1	TGCAGCGCCACCGGGACAAGTCACTATGGCTACACCTTC	CSATGTSHYGYTF
TRBJ2-1	NA	NA	TRBV25-1	TGTGCCAGCAGTGCGTCTCCCCCCTACAATGAGCAGTTCTTC	CASSASPPYNEQFF
TRBJ1-6	NA	NA	TRBV9	TGTGCCAGCAGCTACCGGGACGGCTCCTATAATTCACCCCTCCACTTT	CASSYRDGSYNSPLHF
TRBJ2-7	NA	NA	TRBV11-3	TGTGCCAGCAGCTTAGATCGGCGGGGAGCCTACGAGCAGTACTTC	CASSLDRRGAYEQYF
TRBJ2-7	TRBD2	once	TRBV7-9	TGTGCCAGCAGCCCGCCGACTAGCGTGGGGCAGTACTTC	CASSPPTSVGQYF
TRBJ1-5	NA	NA	TRBV7-2	TGTGCCAGCAGCTTAGCGTTGTATCAGCCCCAGCATTTT	CASSLALYQPQHF
TRBJ1-3	NA	once	TRBV9	TGTGCCAGCAGCACCTCTGGAAACACCATATATTTT	CASSTSGNTIYF
TRBJ2-3	NA	NA	TRBV3-1/TRBV3-2	TGTGCCAGCAGCCAATTTTTCCCAGGAGATACGCAGTATTTT	CASSQFFPGDTQYF
TRBJ2-1	NA	NA	TRBV7-9	TGTGCCAGCAGCCTGGAGGGGAATGAGCAGTTCTTC	CASSLEGNEQFF
TRBJ1-1	NA	NA	TRBV7-8	TGTGCCAGCAGCTCGGGGCCCGAGGCTGAGGCTTTCTTT	CASSSGPEAEAFF
TRBJ1-1	NA	NA	TRBV7-2	TGTGCCAACAGCTTCGAGTTTTCCACTGAAGCTTTCTTT	CANSFEFSTEAFF
TRBJ2-3	TRBD1	NA	TRBV29-1	TGCAGCGTCGCCACGACAGGGGGAGATACGCAGTATTTT	CSVATTGGDTQYF
TRBJ2-3	TRBD2	NA	TRBV19	TGTGCCAGTAGTGACCCGGGACTAGCCGGCACAGATACGCAGTATTTT	CASSDPGLAGTDTQYF
TRBJ2-5	TRBD1	NA	TRBV9	TGTGCCAGCAGCGCCGTAGGGGGCCAGGTAGAGACCCAGTACTTC	CASSAVGGQVETQYF
TRBJ2-5	TRBD2	NA	TRBV5-1	TGCGCCAGCAGCTTGGCTGGACACCCGGGAGGTGAGACCCAGTACTTC	CASSLAGHPGGETQYF
TRBJ1-1	NA	NA	TRBV12-3/TRBV12-4	TGTGCCAGCAGTTTAATGCTGAACACTGAAGCTTTCTTT	CASSLMLNTEAFF
TRBJ2-3	TRBD2	NA	TRBV6-4	TGTGCCAGCAGTCCATCGGCTAGCGGGAGGGGTAGAGATACGCAGTATTTT	CASSPSASGRGRDTQYF
TRBJ1-2	NA	NA	TRBV25-1	TGTGCCAGACGGGACGTGGGCCCCAACACCTTC	CARRDVGPNTF
TRBJ2-7	TRBD1	NA	TRBV11-3	TGTGCCAGCAGCCGCCGGGACAGGGGCTACGAGCAGTACTTC	CASSRRDRGYEQYF